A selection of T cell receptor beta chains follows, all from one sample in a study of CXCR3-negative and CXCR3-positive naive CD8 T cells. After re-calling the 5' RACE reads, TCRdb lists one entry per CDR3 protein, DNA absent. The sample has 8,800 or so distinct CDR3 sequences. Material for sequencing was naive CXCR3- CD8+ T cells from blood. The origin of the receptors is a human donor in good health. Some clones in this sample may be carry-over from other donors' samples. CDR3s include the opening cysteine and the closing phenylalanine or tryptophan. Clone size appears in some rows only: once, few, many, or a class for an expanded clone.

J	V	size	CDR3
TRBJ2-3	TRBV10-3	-	CAIGPPVTQYF
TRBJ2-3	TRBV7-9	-	CASSWTSIQEDTQYF
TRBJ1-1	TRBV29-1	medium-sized	CSLRAGGSEAFF
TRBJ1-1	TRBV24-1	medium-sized	CATSAGSTEAFF
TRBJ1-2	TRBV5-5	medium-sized	CASTPAGWYGYTF
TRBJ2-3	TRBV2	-	CASSEKRGRTDTQYF
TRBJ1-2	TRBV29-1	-	CSVERDGDGYTF
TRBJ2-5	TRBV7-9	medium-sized	CASSFRPGDRGSQETQYF
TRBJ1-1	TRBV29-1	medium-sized	CSAVRARGTEAFF
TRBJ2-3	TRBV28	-	CASSLFTGETDTQYF
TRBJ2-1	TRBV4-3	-	CASSQDIGSSYNEQFF
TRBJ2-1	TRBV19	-	CASSIGTSPNEQFF
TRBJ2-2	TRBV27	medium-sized	CASSLGQGIGELFF
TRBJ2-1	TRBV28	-	CASSPVGDQYNEQFF
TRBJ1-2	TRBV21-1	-	CASSKGGPPYGYTF
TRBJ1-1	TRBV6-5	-	CASSYLTGLPEAFF
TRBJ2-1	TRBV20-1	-	CSARDQAGASYNEQFF
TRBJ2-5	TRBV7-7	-	CASSPSQGALETQYF
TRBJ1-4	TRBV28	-	CASSDSNEKLFF
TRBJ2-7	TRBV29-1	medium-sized	CSVESRLGYEQYF
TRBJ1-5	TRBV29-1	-	CSVADRGEPQHF
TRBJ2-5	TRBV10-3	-	CAISSGNQTQYF
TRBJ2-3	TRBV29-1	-	CSVVPASTDTQYF
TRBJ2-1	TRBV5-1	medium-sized	CASSLVPGRGYNEQFF
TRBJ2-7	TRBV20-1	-	CSANSRPGSSYEQYF
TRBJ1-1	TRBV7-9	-	CASSVDRGRPNTEAFF
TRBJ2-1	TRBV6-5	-	CASSFGTSGRNEQFF
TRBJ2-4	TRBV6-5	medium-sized	CASSPEGVIQYF
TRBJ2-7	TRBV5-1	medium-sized	CASSLGQGVPYEQYF
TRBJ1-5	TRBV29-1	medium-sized	CSIGGGESSNQPQHF
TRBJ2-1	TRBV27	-	CASSTLYNEQFF